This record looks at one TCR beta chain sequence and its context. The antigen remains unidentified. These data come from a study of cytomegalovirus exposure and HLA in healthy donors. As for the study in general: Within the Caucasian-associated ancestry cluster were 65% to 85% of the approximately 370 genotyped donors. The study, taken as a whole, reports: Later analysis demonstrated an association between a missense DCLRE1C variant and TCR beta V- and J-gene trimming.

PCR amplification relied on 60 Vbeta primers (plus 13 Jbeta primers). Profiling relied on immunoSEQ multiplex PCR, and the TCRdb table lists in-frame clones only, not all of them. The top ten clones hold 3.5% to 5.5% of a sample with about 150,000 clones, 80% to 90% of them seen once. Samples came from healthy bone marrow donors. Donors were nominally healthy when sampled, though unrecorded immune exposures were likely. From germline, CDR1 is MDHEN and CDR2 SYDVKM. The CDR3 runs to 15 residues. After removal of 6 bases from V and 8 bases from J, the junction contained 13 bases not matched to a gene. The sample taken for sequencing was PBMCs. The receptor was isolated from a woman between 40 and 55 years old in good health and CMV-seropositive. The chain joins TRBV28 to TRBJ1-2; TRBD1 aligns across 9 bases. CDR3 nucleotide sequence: TGTGCCAGCAGAGCCCGGACAGGGGTAAGGGGAGGCTACACCTTC. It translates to CASRARTGVRGGYTF.